This record concerns one TCR beta chain sequence. The data originate from a study of response to subunit inactivated influenza vaccine. Trimming took 6 bases from V and 9 from J; bases not matched to a gene: 5. This CDR3 contains 13 residues. CDR1 and CDR2 (germline): DFQATT, SNEGSKA (reference sequence). TCRdb re-called the RT-PCR reads with MiXCR, one entry per CDR3 protein. This sample has fewer than 650,000 distinct CDR3 sequences, with 10% to 15% found just once. The sequencing here drew on PBMCs from blood, taken roughly 47 days after vaccination. The receptor's source is a man aged 45-65 years who received an inactivated influenza vaccine. V and J are TRBV20-1 and TRBJ2-1, with TRBD2 identical over 13 bases. The CDR3 DNA reads TGCAGTGCAAGGACTAGCGGGAGAGCTGAGCAGTTCTTC. Translated, it gives CSARTSGRAEQFF.